Listed below are T cell receptor beta chains from one sample, sequenced in a study of PD-1 blockade in classical Hodgkin lymphoma. Sequenced by immunoSEQ multiplex PCR; TCRdb stores in-frame clones only, minus some. The data hold about 39,000 clones, with 69% observed a single time. The sequencing here drew on peripheral blood mononuclear cells (PBMCs), taken before the second cycle of nivolumab. These receptors were collected from a human donor with classical Hodgkin lymphoma. CDR3s include the opening cysteine and the closing phenylalanine or tryptophan. A D gene is named only where the DNA matches it firmly. Size tells how often a clone was seen (once, few, many) or the class of an expanded clone, and some rows leave it out.

j_gene	v_gene	d_gene	abundance	CDR3nt	CDR3aa
TRBJ1-2	TRBV7-2	.	.	TGTGCCAGCAGCCAGCCAGGGGACTATGGCTACACCTTC	CASSQPGDYGYTF
TRBJ1-1	TRBV18	TRBD1	.	TGTGCCAGCTCACTGGGACAGGGGGCGGAATCTGAAGCTTTCTTT	CASSLGQGAESEAFF
TRBJ1-5	TRBV19	.	.	TGTGCCAGTAGTATTATCGGTAGCAATCAGCCCCAGCATTTT	CASSIIGSNQPQHF
TRBJ1-2	TRBV5-1	.	once	TGCGCCAGCACCGACAGCGAACACTATGGCTACACCTTC	CASTDSEHYGYTF
TRBJ2-5	TRBV5-1	.	.	TGCGCCAGCAAAGACACGGCCCAAGAGACCCAGTACTTC	CASKDTAQETQYF
TRBJ2-7	TRBV7-2	TRBD1	once	TGTGCCAGCAGCTTAGTGGGTCGTGGACAGGGAGTCGAGCAGTACTTC	CASSLVGRGQGVEQYF
TRBJ1-1	TRBV21-1	.	few	TGTGCCAGCAGCAAAAACTATCGTTGGGACAGGGTAGGGGTCGACACTGAAGCTTTCTTT	CASSKNYRWDRVGVDTEAFF
TRBJ2-2	TRBV4-3	.	few	TGCGCCAGCAGTAATGTGTGGACCGGGGAGCTGTTTTTT	CASSNVWTGELFF
TRBJ1-6	TRBV2	.	.	TGTGCCAGCAGACCGGGACCTAATTCACCCCTCCACTTT	CASRPGPNSPLHF
TRBJ2-7	TRBV18	.	few	TGTGCCAGCTCACCAAGAGGAGACGAGCAGTACTTC	CASSPRGDEQYF
TRBJ1-1	TRBV6-5	.	.	TGTGCCAGCAGTTACGCGGGCAGGACTGAAGCTTTCTTT	CASSYAGRTEAFF
TRBJ2-6	TRBV11-2	.	.	TGTGCCAGCAGCTACAACTCTGGGGCCAACGTCCTGACTTTC	CASSYNSGANVLTF
TRBJ1-3	TRBV10-3	.	once	TGTGCCATCAGTGATGGGCGCTCTGGAAACACCATATATTTT	CAISDGRSGNTIYF
TRBJ2-3	TRBV7-2	.	.	TGTGCCAGCAGCCCCCAGGGTTCCACAGATACGCAGTATTTT	CASSPQGSTDTQYF
TRBJ1-1	TRBV14	TRBD1	.	TGTGCCAGCAGCCCTTTGACAGGGAGAAACACTGAAGCTTTCTTT	CASSPLTGRNTEAFF
TRBJ2-5	TRBV4-1	TRBD2	.	TGCGCCAGCAGCCAGGTTCTAGCGGTACAAGAGACCCAGTACTTC	CASSQVLAVQETQYF
TRBJ1-2	TRBV28	.	.	TGTGCCAGCAGCCTACAGCCATGGGGGTATGGCTACACCTTC	CASSLQPWGYGYTF
TRBJ1-3	TRBV4-2	.	.	TGTGCCAGCAGCCAAGATGGTGCGGGTAGTACTTCCATATATTTT	CASSQDGAGSTSIYF
TRBJ2-7	TRBV29-1	.	.	TGCAGCGTTGCGCCCGGGAATTCACAAATCGAGCAGTACTTC	CSVAPGNSQIEQYF
TRBJ2-2	TRBV5-4	TRBD1	.	TGTGCCAGCAGCCGGACAGGGGACACCGGGGAGCTGTTTTTT	CASSRTGDTGELFF
TRBJ2-1	TRBV5-4	TRBD1	medium-sized	TGTGCCAGCAACATAAGGGGACAGGGGGCCTACAATGAGCAGTTCTTC	CASNIRGQGAYNEQFF
TRBJ1-3	TRBV11-3	.	.	TGTGCCAGCAGCTTAGAGGGACTGCGTGGAAACACCATATATTTT	CASSLEGLRGNTIYF
TRBJ1-1	TRBV5-1	.	few	TGCGCCAGCAGCTTGGTTCTCCGGAACACTGAAGCTTTCTTT	CASSLVLRNTEAFF
TRBJ2-5	TRBV6-1	.	.	TGTGCCAGCAGTGAGGGGGGCGGAGGGCGAGAGACCCAGTACTTC	CASSEGGGGRETQYF
TRBJ2-5	TRBV18	TRBD2	.	TGTGCCAGCTCACTACTAGCGGGAGAAGAGACCCAGTACTTC	CASSLLAGEETQYF
TRBJ2-1	TRBV4-1	.	.	TGCGCCAGCAGCCAAGGGTTCGCGGGTTACAATGAGCAGTTCTTC	CASSQGFAGYNEQFF
TRBJ2-1	TRBV4-2	TRBD1	.	TGTGCCAGCAGCCAACCCCATGGACAGGTTTTTTACAATGAGCAGTTCTTC	CASSQPHGQVFYNEQFF
TRBJ1-3	TRBV19	.	.	TGTGCCAGTAGTACACACTACTCTGGAAACACCATATATTTT	CASSTHYSGNTIYF
TRBJ2-7	TRBV4-3	TRBD2	.	TGCGCCAGCAGCCAATTTCTAGCGGGGCCCTACGAGCAGTACTTC	CASSQFLAGPYEQYF